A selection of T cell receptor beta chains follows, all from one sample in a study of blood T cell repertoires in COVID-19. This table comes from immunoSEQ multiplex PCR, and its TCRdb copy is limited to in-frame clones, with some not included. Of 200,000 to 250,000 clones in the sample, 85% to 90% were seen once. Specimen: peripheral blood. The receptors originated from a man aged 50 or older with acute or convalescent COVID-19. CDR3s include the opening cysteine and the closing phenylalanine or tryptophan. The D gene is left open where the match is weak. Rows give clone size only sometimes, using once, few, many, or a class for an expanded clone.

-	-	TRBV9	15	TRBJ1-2	TGTGCCAGCAGTGCCTATGCGGCCGTCTACTATGGCTACACCTTC	CASSAYAAVYYGYTF
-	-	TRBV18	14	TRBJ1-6	TGTGCCAGCTCACCACTAGACAGAAATTCACCCCTCCACTTT	CASSPLDRNSPLHF
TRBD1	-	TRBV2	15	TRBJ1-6	TGTGCCAGTTCTGGGACAGTGAACTATAATTCACCCCTCCACTTT	CASSGTVNYNSPLHF
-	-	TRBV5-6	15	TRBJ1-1	TGTGCCAGCAGCTTGGATCCGGGGTGGAACACTGAAGCTTTCTTT	CASSLDPGWNTEAFF
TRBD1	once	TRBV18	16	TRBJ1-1	TGTGCCAGCTCAGACGTGGGACAGCTCATCGGGACTGAAGCTTTCTTT	CASSDVGQLIGTEAFF
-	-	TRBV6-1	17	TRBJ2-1	TGTGCCAGCAGTGAAGCAGTTGGCGGGGGCCTTAGGGGGGAGCAGTTCTTC	CASSEAVGGGLRGEQFF
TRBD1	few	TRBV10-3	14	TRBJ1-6	TGTGCCATCAGCCCCGGGACAGTATTGTCACCCCTCCACTTT	CAISPGTVLSPLHF
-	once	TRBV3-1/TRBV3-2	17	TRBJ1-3	TGTGCCAGCAGCCCGTCGGGGGGGCTAGGGGCTGGAAACACCATATATTTT	CASSPSGGLGAGNTIYF
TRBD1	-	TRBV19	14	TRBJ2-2	TGTGCCAGTAGTCAGGGGGCGTACACCGGGGAGCTGTTTTTT	CASSQGAYTGELFF
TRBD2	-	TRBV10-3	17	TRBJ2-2	TGTGCCATCAGTGAGAAAAGCGGGGGGGCGGAGTCCGGGGAGCTGTTTTTT	CAISEKSGGAESGELFF
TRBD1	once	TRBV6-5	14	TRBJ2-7	TGTGCCAGCAGCCCCGGGACAGGGAAACACGAGCAGTACTTC	CASSPGTGKHEQYF
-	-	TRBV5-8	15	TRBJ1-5	TGTGCCAGCAGCTTGGGTAGGACTCCCCGGGAGCCCCAGCATTTT	CASSLGRTPREPQHF
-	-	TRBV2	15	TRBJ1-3	TGTGCCAGCAGTGATATGAGGGTCCCCGGAAACACCATATATTTT	CASSDMRVPGNTIYF
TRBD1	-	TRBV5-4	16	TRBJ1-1	TGTGCCAGCAGCCCCCCACCCGGGACAGGGGGCACTGAAGCTTTCTTT	CASSPPPGTGGTEAFF
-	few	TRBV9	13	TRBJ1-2	TGTGCCAGCAGCGTTAACTTCCGCTATGGCTACACCTTC	CASSVNFRYGYTF
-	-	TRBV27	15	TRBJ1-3	TGTGCCAGCAGCGCGGCAGCGAACTCTGGAAACACCATATATTTT	CASSAAANSGNTIYF
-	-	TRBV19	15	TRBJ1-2	TGTGCCAGTAGTATTTTTGGGACAACTAACTATGGCTACACCTTC	CASSIFGTTNYGYTF
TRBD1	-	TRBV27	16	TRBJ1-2	TGTGCCAGCAGTCCCGTGCGGACAGGAACTAACTATGGCTACACCTTC	CASSPVRTGTNYGYTF
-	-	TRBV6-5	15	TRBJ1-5	TGTGCCAGCAGTTTGGCAGCAGGGAGCAATCAGCCCCAGCATTTT	CASSLAAGSNQPQHF
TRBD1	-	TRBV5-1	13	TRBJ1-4	TGCGCCAGCAGCGACGGGACAGATGAAAAACTGTTTTTT	CASSDGTDEKLFF
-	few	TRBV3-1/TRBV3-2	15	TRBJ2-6	TGTGCCAGCAGCCAAGACAGCTCTGGGGCCAACGTCCTGACTTTC	CASSQDSSGANVLTF
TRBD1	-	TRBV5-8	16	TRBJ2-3	TGTGCCAGCAGCTCGTCCCTAGGGGGCGGCACAGATACGCAGTATTTT	CASSSSLGGGTDTQYF
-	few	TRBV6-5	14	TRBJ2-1	TGTGCCAGCAGTTACCTGGCAGGGTCGGATGAGCAGTTCTTC	CASSYLAGSDEQFF
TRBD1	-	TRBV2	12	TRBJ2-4	TGTGCCAGCAGCCGACAGGGGAACATTCAGTACTTC	CASSRQGNIQYF
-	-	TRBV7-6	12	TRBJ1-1	TGTGCCAGCAGCTTATCAGACACTGAAGCTTTCTTT	CASSLSDTEAFF
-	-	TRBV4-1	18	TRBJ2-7	TGCGCCAGCAGCCAAGATGGGGCCGCTCTTTATTCTATGGCCGAGCAGTACTTC	CASSQDGAALYSMAEQYF
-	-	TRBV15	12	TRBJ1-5	TGTGCCACCAGCGCGTCCAATCAGCCCCAGCATTTT	CATSASNQPQHF
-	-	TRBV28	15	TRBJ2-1	TGTGCCAGCAGATTTGCGGGTCCAGTTAATCATGAGCAGTTCTTC	CASRFAGPVNHEQFF
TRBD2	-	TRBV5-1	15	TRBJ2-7	TGCGCCAGCAGCTCGGCGGGGGGGCATACCTACGAGCAGTACTTC	CASSSAGGHTYEQYF
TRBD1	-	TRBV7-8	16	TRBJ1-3	TGTGCCAGCAGCTCTAGCAGGACAGGGATAGGAAACACCATATATTTT	CASSSSRTGIGNTIYF
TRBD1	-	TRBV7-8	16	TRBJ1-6	TGTGCCAGCAGCTTGCGTGCGGGACAGTATAATTCACCCCTCCACTTT	CASSLRAGQYNSPLHF
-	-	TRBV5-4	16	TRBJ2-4	TGTGCCAGCAGCCCGATCCAAGAGGTAGCCAAAAACATTCAGTACTTC	CASSPIQEVAKNIQYF
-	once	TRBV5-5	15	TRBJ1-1	TGTGCCAGCAGCTTGAATCCACTGATGAACACTGAAGCTTTCTTT	CASSLNPLMNTEAFF
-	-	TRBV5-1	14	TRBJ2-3	TGCGCCAGCAGTATAGATCAGGGCTCGGATACGCAGTATTTT	CASSIDQGSDTQYF
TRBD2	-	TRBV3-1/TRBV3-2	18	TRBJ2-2	TGTGCCAGCAGCCAAGATATTGGCGGGGGGGCCGGCACCGGGGAGCTGTTTTTT	CASSQDIGGGAGTGELFF
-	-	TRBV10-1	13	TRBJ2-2	TGCGCCAGCAGTGACCCTAACACCGGGGAGCTGTTTTTT	CASSDPNTGELFF
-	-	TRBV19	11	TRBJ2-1	TGTGCCAGTAGTATAGCTACCGAGCAGTTCTTC	CASSIATEQFF
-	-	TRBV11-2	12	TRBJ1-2	TGTGCCAGCAGCACACAGAGCTATGGCTACACCTTC	CASSTQSYGYTF
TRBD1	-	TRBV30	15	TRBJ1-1	TGTGCCTGGAGTACTTGGGACAGGGTGAACACTGAAGCTTTCTTT	CAWSTWDRVNTEAFF
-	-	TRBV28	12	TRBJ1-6	TGTGCCAGCAGTTTATTAGTATCACCCCTCCACTTT	CASSLLVSPLHF
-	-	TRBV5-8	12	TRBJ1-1	TGTGCCAGCAGCTTGGTTTGGAGTGAAGCTTTCTTT	CASSLVWSEAFF